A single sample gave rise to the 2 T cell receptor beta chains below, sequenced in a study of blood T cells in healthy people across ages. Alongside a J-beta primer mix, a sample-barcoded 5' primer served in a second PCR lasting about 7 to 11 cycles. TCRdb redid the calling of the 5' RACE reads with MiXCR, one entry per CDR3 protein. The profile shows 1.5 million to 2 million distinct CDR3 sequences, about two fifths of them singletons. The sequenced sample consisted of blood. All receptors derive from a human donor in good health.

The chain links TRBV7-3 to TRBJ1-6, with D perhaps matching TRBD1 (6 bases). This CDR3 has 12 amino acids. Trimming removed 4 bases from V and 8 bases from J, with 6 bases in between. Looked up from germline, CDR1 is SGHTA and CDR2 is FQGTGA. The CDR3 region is CASSSGDSPLHF. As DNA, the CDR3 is TGTGCCAGCAGCTCAGGGGATTCACCCCTCCACTTT.

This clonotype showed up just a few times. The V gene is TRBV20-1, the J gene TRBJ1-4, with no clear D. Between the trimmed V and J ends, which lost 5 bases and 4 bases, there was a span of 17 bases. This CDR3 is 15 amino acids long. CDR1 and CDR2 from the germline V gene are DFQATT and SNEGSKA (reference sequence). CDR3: CSAFNPGTGNEKLFF. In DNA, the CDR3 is TGCAGTGCTTTCAACCCGGGCACTGGTAATGAAAAACTGTTTTTT.